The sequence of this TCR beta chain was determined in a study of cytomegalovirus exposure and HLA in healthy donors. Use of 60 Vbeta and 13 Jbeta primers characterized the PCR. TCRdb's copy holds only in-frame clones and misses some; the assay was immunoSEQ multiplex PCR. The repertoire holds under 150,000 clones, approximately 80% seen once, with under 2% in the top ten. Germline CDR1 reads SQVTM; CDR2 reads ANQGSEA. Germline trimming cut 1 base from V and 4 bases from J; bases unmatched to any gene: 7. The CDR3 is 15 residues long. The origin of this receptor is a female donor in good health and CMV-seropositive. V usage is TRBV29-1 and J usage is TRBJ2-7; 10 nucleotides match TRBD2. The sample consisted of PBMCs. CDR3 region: CSVEVEASGRYEQYF. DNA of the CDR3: TGCAGCGTTGAAGTGGAGGCTAGCGGGAGATACGAGCAGTACTTC.